What follows are 23 T cell receptor beta chains derived from one specimen sequenced in a study of blood T cell repertoires in COVID-19. Here immunoSEQ multiplex PCR was the method, and the copy in TCRdb shows in-frame clones only, minus some. The sample holds 60,000 to 90,000 clones, over 80% seen once. The specimen sequenced was peripheral blood. The receptors shown here come from a man aged 60 to 69 with active or convalescent COVID-19.

The chain links TRBV6-4 to TRBJ1-2, with D tentatively TRBD1 (5 bases). V was pared by 0 bases and J by 4 bases, with 9 bases between. In germline, CDR1 is MRHNA, CDR2 SNTAGT. This CDR3 comprises 14 residues. The CDR3 DNA reads TGTGCCAGCAGTGACTCAGCAGGGCGCTATGGCTACACCTTC. Encoded protein: CASSDSAGRYGYTF.

The CDR3 loop is CASSTQTGLGETQYF. In DNA form, the CDR3 reads TGTGCCAGCAGTACCCAGACAGGGCTAGGGGAGACCCAGTACTTC. The chain has TRBV6-5 and TRBJ2-5; 7 positions agree with TRBD1. J lost 5 bases, V lost 5 bases, and 11 bases had no gene match. The CDR3 sequence is 15 residues long. Germline assignment: CDR1 MNHEY and CDR2 SVGAGI.

The chain is built from TRBV25-1 and TRBJ1-2; D not resolved. V dropped 5 bases and J dropped 2 bases, with 3 bases sitting between them. The germline gives CDR1 MGHDK, CDR2 SYGVNS. There are 11 residues in the CDR3. In DNA form, the CDR3 reads TGTGCCAGCAGTCAGAACTATGGCTACACCTTC. Its protein product is CASSQNYGYTF.

V gene TRBV19 combines with J gene TRBJ2-2; TRBD1 matches at 9 bases. This CDR3 contains 16 residues. Germline lookup yields CDR1 LNHDA and CDR2 SQIVND (reference sequence). With 11 bases clipped from V and 4 bases from J, the junction kept 14 bases outside the gene matches. The CDR3, as DNA: TGTGCCTCTCAGAGCCGGGACAGGGTGGCCACCGGGGAGCTGTTTTTT. Its translation is CASQSRDRVATGELFF.

This clone was recorded once. This chain connects TRBV2 to TRBJ1-5; tentatively, D is TRBD1 (5 bases). The germline V and J ends were trimmed by 7 bases and 0 bases, with 10 bases remaining between them. The CDR3 consists of 14 residues. CDR1 is SNHLY, CDR2 FYNNEI, per germline. Here the CDR3 DNA reads TGTGCCAGCACCCCGGACACTAGCAATCAGCCCCAGCATTTT. This gives the protein CASTPDTSNQPQHF.

The chain joins TRBV4-2 to TRBJ1-2; D is ambiguous. Germline CDR1 reads LGHNA; CDR2 reads YNFKEQ. Trimming pared 1 base from V and 1 base from J, leaving 10 bases between. The CDR3 is 15 residues long. DNA for the CDR3: TGTGCCAGCAGCCAAGGACCGGAGAGTAACTATGGCTACACCTTC. Translation gives CASSQGPESNYGYTF.

The chain is built from TRBV4-3 and TRBJ1-5, with D unresolved. V was pared by 0 bases and J by 2 bases, with 11 bases between. Per germline, CDR1 LGHNA and CDR2 YSLEER. The CDR3 extends over 16 amino acids. The DNA of the CDR3 is TGCGCCAGCAGCCAAGAAGCAAGTCGCGGCAATCAGCCCCAGCATTTT. Its protein is CASSQEASRGNQPQHF.

The chain has TRBV4-3 and TRBJ1-3; a weak D match, TRBD1 (5 bases). The germline CDR1 and CDR2 sequences are LGHNA and YSLEER. This CDR3 spans 17 amino acids. The germline V and J ends were trimmed by 1 base and 0 bases, with 13 bases remaining between them. CDR3 DNA: TGCGCCAGCAGCCAAGCTAACGCAGGGATCTCTGGAAACACCATATATTTT. This gives the protein CASSQANAGISGNTIYF.

The chain employs TRBV2 and TRBJ1-2; a possible D gene is TRBD1 (5 bases). Looked up from germline, CDR1 is SNHLY and CDR2 is FYNNEI. V was trimmed by 6 bases and J by 0 bases, leaving 8 bases between them. The CDR3 is 13 residues long. The CDR3 spells CASRTDPNYGYTF. CDR3 DNA: TGTGCCAGCAGGACAGACCCTAACTATGGCTACACCTTC.

This clone turned up a few times. The chain has TRBV2 and TRBJ2-7; 9 nucleotides align to TRBD1. The CDR3 spans 15 residues. CDR1 is SNHLY and CDR2 is FYNNEI in the germline V gene. V trimming: 6 bases; J trimming: 3 bases; junction bases outside the gene matches: 9. Written as DNA, the CDR3 is TGTGCCAGCAGAACACCGGGACAGGGAAACTACGAGCAGTACTTC. Protein: CASRTPGQGNYEQYF.

The V and J genes are TRBV12-3 or TRBV12-4 and TRBJ2-7; no clear D gene. The CDR3 has 12 amino acids. Trimming cost V 2 bases and J 3 bases, with 5 bases left between them. CDR3 DNA: TGTGCCAGCAGTTTACTCCTCTACGAGCAGTACTTC. It is translated as CASSLLLYEQYF.

The CDR3 DNA reads TGCAGCGTTGAAGGGACTAGCGGGGGGTTACTCCCTAGCACAGATACGCAGTATTTT. Translation gives CSVEGTSGGLLPSTDTQYF. The gene calls are TRBV29-1 and TRBJ2-3; 14 bases match TRBD2. CDR1 SQVTM and CDR2 ANQGSEA come from the germline V gene. The CDR3 sequence is 19 residues long. J lost 0 bases, V lost 1 base, and 9 bases had no gene match.

The chain employs TRBV27 and TRBJ1-2, with TRBD1 matching over 7 bases. Germline trimming cut 6 bases from V and 1 base from J; bases unmatched to any gene: 8. This CDR3 spans 15 amino acids. The germline V gene has CDR1 MNHEY and CDR2 SMNVEV (reference sequence). CDR3 residues: CASRPGTESNYGYTF. Written as DNA, the CDR3 is TGTGCCAGCAGGCCAGGGACAGAAAGTAACTATGGCTACACCTTC.

Only a few counts were recorded for this clone. The chain links TRBV6-2 or TRBV6-3 to TRBJ2-7; 8 bases line up with TRBD1. The germline CDR1 and CDR2 sequences are MNHEY and SVGEGT. The ends lost 5 bases at V and 2 bases at J; junction bases unmatched: 11. This CDR3 comprises 16 residues. CDR3 in DNA: TGTGCCAGCAGTCACCCTAGGACAGGGAAGACCTACGAGCAGTACTTC. It encodes CASSHPRTGKTYEQYF.

The chain joins TRBV4-3 to TRBJ1-4; maybe TRBD1 (5 bases). The CDR3 totals 16 residues. With 1 base removed from V and 1 base from J, the gap between germline ends came to 10 bases. From germline, CDR1 is LGHNA and CDR2 YSLEER. As DNA, the CDR3 is TGCGCCAGCAGCCAAGGGCCCAGGGTAACTAATGAAAAACTGTTTTTT. Residues: CASSQGPRVTNEKLFF.

CDR3 amino acids: CASSAQGNTEAFF. The CDR3 bases are TGTGCCAGCAGTGCTCAGGGGAATACTGAAGCTTTCTTT. The V gene is TRBV25-1, the J gene TRBJ1-1; a possible D gene is TRBD1 (6 bases). Germline loops: CDR1 MGHDK, CDR2 SYGVNS. V was shortened by 4 bases and J by 5 bases, with 11 bases between the two germline ends. This CDR3 contains 13 residues.

The V gene is TRBV5-1, the J gene TRBJ2-1; D perhaps matches TRBD2 (6 bases). V gave up 3 bases and J gave up 6 bases, with 19 bases separating them. The CDR3 extends over 16 amino acids. Germline CDR1 SGHRS, CDR2 YFSETQ. The CDR3 reads CASSSRTMGGGNEQFF. The CDR3 region has the DNA TGCGCCAGCAGCTCCAGGACTATGGGGGGAGGCAATGAGCAGTTCTTC.

The chain recombines TRBV7-9 with TRBJ2-1, with a possible D match to TRBD1 (5 bases). V lost 0 bases and J lost 0, with 12 bases in between. CDR3 size: 17 residues. The germline V gene has CDR1 SEHNR and CDR2 FQNEAQ (reference sequence). CDR3 DNA sequence: TGTGCCAGCAGCTTAGCGTGGCAGGGAATCTCCTACAATGAGCAGTTCTTC. Translation: CASSLAWQGISYNEQFF. Complete variable domain (other parts from reference TRBV7-9 and TRBJ2-1): DTGVSQNPRHKITKRGQNVTFRCDPISEHNRLYWYRQTLGQGPEFLTYFQNEAQLEKSRLLSDRFSAERPKGSFSTLEIQRTEQGDSAMYLCASSLAWQGISYNEQFFGPGTRLTVL.

The chain combines TRBV4-1 with TRBJ2-4; D is possibly TRBD2 (6 bases). Germline CDR1 is MGHRA and CDR2 is YSYEKL. The CDR3 length is 16 residues. V was pared by 3 bases and J by 0 bases, with 12 bases between. CDR3 residues: CASSHRAGLAKNIQYF. CDR3 nucleotides: TGCGCCAGCAGCCACAGGGCGGGGCTAGCCAAAAACATTCAGTACTTC.

The sample holds one count of this clone. The chain employs TRBV6-5 and TRBJ2-5; 10 bases match TRBD1. V lost 6 bases, J lost 1 base, and 5 bases stayed unmatched. CDR1 MNHEY and CDR2 SVGAGI come from the germline V gene. The CDR3 is 15 residues long. In DNA form, the CDR3 reads TGTGCCAGCAGACCGGGACAGGGGTTCCAAGAGACCCAGTACTTC. This codes for CASRPGQGFQETQYF.

This chain connects TRBV2 to TRBJ1-2; D unresolved. The CDR3 loop spans 12 amino acids. The ends were cut back, 1 base at V and 8 bases at J, with 8 bases in the middle. Germline V gene sequence: CDR1 SNHLY, CDR2 FYNNEI. The CDR3 coding sequence is TGTGCCAGCAGTGAAGGACCGGGAGGCTACACCTTC. It encodes CASSEGPGGYTF.

The chain couples TRBV19 to TRBJ1-3, with D maybe TRBD1 (6 bases). The CDR3 extends over 16 amino acids. V was pared by 3 bases and J by 0 bases, with 12 bases between. Germline V gives CDR1 LNHDA, CDR2 SQIVND (reference sequence). CDR3 region: CASSIEGTSSGNTIYF. DNA for the CDR3: TGTGCCAGTAGTATTGAGGGGACAAGCTCTGGAAACACCATATATTTT.

This chain joins TRBV6-6 and TRBJ1-5; TRBD1 is a possible D gene (6 bases). Trimming left V 5 bases short and J 0 bases short, with 14 bases between. Germline CDR1 MNHNY, CDR2 SVGAGI (reference sequence). The CDR3 loop spans 16 amino acids. CDR3 loop: CASSPGQGYSNQPQHF. The CDR3 coding sequence is TGTGCCAGCAGTCCCGGGCAGGGGTATAGCAATCAGCCCCAGCATTTT.